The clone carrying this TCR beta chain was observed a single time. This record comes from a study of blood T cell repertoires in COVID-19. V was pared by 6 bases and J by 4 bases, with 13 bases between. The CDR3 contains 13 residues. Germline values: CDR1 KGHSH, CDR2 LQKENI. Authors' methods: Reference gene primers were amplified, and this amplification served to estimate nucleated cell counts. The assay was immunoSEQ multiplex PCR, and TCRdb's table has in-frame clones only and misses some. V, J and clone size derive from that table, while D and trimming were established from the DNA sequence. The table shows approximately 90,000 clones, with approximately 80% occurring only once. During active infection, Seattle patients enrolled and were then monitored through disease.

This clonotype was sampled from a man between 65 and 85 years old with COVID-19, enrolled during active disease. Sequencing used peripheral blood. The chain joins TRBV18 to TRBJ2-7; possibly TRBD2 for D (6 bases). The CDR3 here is CASSQRGSYEQYF. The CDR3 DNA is TGTGCCAGCTCTCAACGGGGGTCTTACGAGCAGTACTTC. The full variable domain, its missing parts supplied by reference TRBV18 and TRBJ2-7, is NAGVMQNPRHLVRRRGQEARLRCSPMKGHSHVYWYRQLPEEGLKFMVYLQKENIIDESGMPKERFSAEFPKEGPSILRIQQVVRGDSAAYFCASSQRGSYEQYFGPGTRLTVT.